Below are 2 T cell receptor beta chains sequenced from a single sample in a study of shared clonotypes between healthy human individuals. Method: immunoSEQ multiplex PCR; TCRdb's copy keeps in-frame clones and lacks some. The sample lists 2.5 million or so clones; around nine tenths were seen once. Sequencing used naive CD4+ T cells sorted from blood. The subset was: CD45RA+ positively selected. Every receptor here comes from a man aged 18-30 years in good health.

In regard to this clone: The same CDR3 is also encoded by other DNA sequences in this sample. This chain uses TRBV5-1 with TRBJ1-4, with 9 nucleotides matching TRBD1. Losses at the gene ends were 4 bases for V and 5 bases for J; bases not matched to a gene: 3. From germline, CDR1 is SGHRS and CDR2 YFSETQ. This CDR3 contains 14 residues. CDR3 DNA sequence: TGCGCCAGCAGCCTCGGACAGGGGAATGAAAAACTGTTTTTT. Protein sequence: CASSLGQGNEKLFF.

The CDR3 DNA reads TGTGCCAGCAGCGAGGGACTAGCGGGAGGAGGGTGGGATACGCAGTATTTT. Its protein is CASSEGLAGGGWDTQYF. The chain uses TRBV6-4 and TRBJ2-3; 15 bases are shared with TRBD2. The CDR3 consists of 17 residues. Looked up from germline, CDR1 is MRHNA and CDR2 is SNTAGT. Trimming took 6 bases from V and 6 from J; bases not matched to a gene: 10.